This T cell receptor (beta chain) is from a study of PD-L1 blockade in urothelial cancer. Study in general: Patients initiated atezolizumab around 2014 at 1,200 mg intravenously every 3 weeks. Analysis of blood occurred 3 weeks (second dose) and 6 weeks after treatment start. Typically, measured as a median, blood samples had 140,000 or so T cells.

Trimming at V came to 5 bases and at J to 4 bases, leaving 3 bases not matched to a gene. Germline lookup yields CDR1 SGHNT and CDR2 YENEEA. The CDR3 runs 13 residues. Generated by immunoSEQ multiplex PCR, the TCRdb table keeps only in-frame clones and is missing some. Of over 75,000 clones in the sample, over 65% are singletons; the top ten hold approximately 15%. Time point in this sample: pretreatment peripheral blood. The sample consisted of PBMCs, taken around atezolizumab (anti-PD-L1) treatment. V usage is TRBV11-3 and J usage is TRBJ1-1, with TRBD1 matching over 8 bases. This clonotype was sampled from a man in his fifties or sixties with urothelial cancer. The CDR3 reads CASSPQGATEAFF. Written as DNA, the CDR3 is TGTGCCAGCAGCCCTCAGGGGGCCACTGAAGCTTTCTTT. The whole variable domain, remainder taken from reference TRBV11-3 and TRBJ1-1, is EAGVVQSPRYKIIEKKQPVAFWCNPISGHNTLYWYLQNLGQGPELLIRYENEEAVDDSQLPKDRFSAERLKGVDSTLKIQPAELGDSAVYLCASSPQGATEAFFGQGTRLTVV.